The 26 T cell receptor beta chains in this list originate from one sample, sequenced in a study of graft-versus-host responses after intestinal transplantation. Antigen specificity for these receptors is unknown. Repertoires were generated with immunoSEQ multiplex PCR, while TCRdb's copy carries only in-frame clones and drops some. The table lists about 110,000 clones, 93% of them singletons. Specimen: unstimulated CD8+ T cells sorted from spleen or lymph node cells, collected before intestinal transplant. The receptors were gathered from a human donor who received an intestinal transplant.

Notes on this clone: The sample holds other DNA sequences that translate to the same CDR3. The V call is TRBV6-5, the J call TRBJ2-3; D is unresolved. Trimming stripped 0 bases from V and 0 bases from J, with 1 base between. CDR1 and CDR2 (germline): MNHEY, SVGAGI. This CDR3 spans 13 amino acids. CDR3 coding DNA: TGTGCCAGCAGTTACTCTAGCACAGATACGCAGTATTTT. Translation gives CASSYSSTDTQYF.

In this sample, this clone turned up once. The rearrangement uses TRBV9 and TRBJ2-7; TRBD2 might be the D (5 bases). Germline loops: CDR1 SGDLS, CDR2 YYNGEE. The V end was cut by 3 bases, the J end by 3 bases, with 10 bases between. The CDR3 spans 13 residues. In nucleotides, the CDR3 is TGTGCCAGCAGCGCGGGGTCAGACTACGAGCAGTACTTC. Translation: CASSAGSDYEQYF.

This rearrangement joins TRBV19 to TRBJ1-1; D is uncertain. The CDR3 covers 12 residues. V lost 8 bases and J lost 1, with 8 bases in between. The V gene's germline CDR1 is LNHDA and CDR2 SQIVND (reference sequence). For the CDR3, the DNA is TGTGCCAGTTGTTGGGGGAACACTGAAGCTTTCTTT. Encoded protein: CASCWGNTEAFF.

V and J are TRBV9 and TRBJ2-5; D may be TRBD1 (5 bases). Germline V gives CDR1 SGDLS, CDR2 YYNGEE. The CDR3 covers 16 residues. The V end lost 3 bases, the J end lost 5 bases, and 20 bases lay between the germline ends. The CDR3 DNA sequence: TGTGCCAGCAGCGAGGGGTATGGACGAAACCGGGAGACCCAGTACTTC. The encoded protein is CASSEGYGRNRETQYF.

The chain joins TRBV2 to TRBJ2-1, with TRBD2 matching over 10 bases. The CDR3 covers 15 residues. The germline gives CDR1 SNHLY, CDR2 FYNNEI. V trimming: 7 bases; J trimming: 3 bases; junction bases outside the gene matches: 6. Here the CDR3 reads CASKGTSDFYNEQFF. The CDR3 coding sequence is TGTGCCAGCAAGGGGACTAGCGACTTCTACAATGAGCAGTTCTTC.

The chain recombines TRBV28 with TRBJ2-7; 7 bases line up with TRBD2. CDR1 MDHEN and CDR2 SYDVKM come from the germline V gene. The CDR3 runs 13 residues. With 11 bases clipped from V and 1 base from J, the junction kept 8 bases outside the gene matches. The CDR3, as DNA: TGTGCCGGAAAGGGACTACTTTCCTACGAGCAGTACTTC. Residues: CAGKGLLSYEQYF.

V is TRBV6-1 and J is TRBJ1-2; D not certain. The CDR3 covers 17 residues. The germline CDR1 and CDR2 sequences are MNHNS and SASEGT. V shed 4 bases and J shed 5 bases, with 23 bases lying between them. The CDR3, as DNA: TGTGCCAGCAGTGGCCGGGAGGACGCCGATTTGGATTATGGCTACACCTTC. This codes for CASSGREDADLDYGYTF.

The chain links TRBV5-1 to TRBJ2-7; tentatively, D is TRBD2 (5 bases). V was shortened by 4 bases and J by 2 bases, with 7 bases between the two germline ends. The CDR3 runs to 12 residues. Germline loops: CDR1 SGHRS, CDR2 YFSETQ. The DNA for the CDR3 is TGCGCCAGCAGCGCCGGGGCCTACGAGCAGTACTTC. It is translated as CASSAGAYEQYF.

V is TRBV11-2 and J is TRBJ1-3; no reliable D call. Between the trimmed V and J ends, which lost 3 bases and 4 bases, there was a span of 7 bases. Germline lookup yields CDR1 SGHAT and CDR2 FQNNGV. The CDR3 spans 13 residues. The CDR3 DNA is TGTGCCAGCAGCTTTTTATCGGGAAACACCATATATTTT. Encoded protein: CASSFLSGNTIYF.

This clone was observed a single time. The rearrangement links TRBV5-1 to TRBJ1-2; 8 nucleotides line up with TRBD1. V was pared by 4 bases and J by 6 bases, with 11 bases of the junction left unmatched. The length of the CDR3 is 15 residues. CDR1 and CDR2 from the germline V gene are SGHRS and YFSETQ. This chain's CDR3 is CASSPQGAQPNGYTF. The CDR3 nucleotides are TGCGCCAGCAGCCCTCAGGGGGCGCAGCCTAATGGCTACACCTTC.

The chain uses TRBV7-8 and TRBJ1-4, with D possibly being TRBD1 (6 bases). Germline CDR1 SGHVS, CDR2 FQNEAQ. CDR3 length: 15 amino acids. V was trimmed by 4 bases and J by 4 bases, leaving 13 bases between them. CDR3 in amino acids: CASSSVAGDNEKLFF. The CDR3 region has the DNA TGTGCCAGCAGCTCTGTGGCAGGGGATAATGAAAAACTGTTTTTT.

The rearrangement links TRBV6-6 to TRBJ2-3; D is unclear. Germline CDR1 MNHNY, CDR2 SVGAGI (reference sequence). The CDR3 has 12 residues. Between the trimmed V and J ends, which lost 11 bases and 1 base, there was a span of 10 bases. The chain's CDR3 is CASKEGTDTQYF. The DNA for the CDR3 is TGTGCCTCCAAAGAGGGCACAGATACGCAGTATTTT.

The chain recombines TRBV7-9 with TRBJ2-3; no firm D call. V was clipped by 2 bases and J by 6 bases, with 21 bases between them. Germline V gene data show CDR1 as SEHNR and CDR2 as FQNEAQ (reference sequence). The CDR3 is 17 residues long. The CDR3 sequence is CASSLSNGLGPQDTQYF. CDR3 DNA sequence: TGTGCCAGCAGCTTATCTAATGGTTTAGGGCCGCAGGATACGCAGTATTTT.

This chain connects TRBV19 to TRBJ2-7, with 7 bases lining up with TRBD1. J gave up 3 bases and V 3 bases, and 8 bases lay outside the gene matches. The CDR3 extends over 15 amino acids. CDR1 and CDR2 from the germline V gene are LNHDA and SQIVND (reference sequence). CDR3: CASSIVAGGSYEQYF. DNA of the CDR3: TGTGCCAGTAGTATTGTGGCAGGGGGAAGCTACGAGCAGTACTTC.

V and J are TRBV11-2 and TRBJ1-5, with D unclear. CDR3 length: 13 amino acids. Germline V gives CDR1 SGHAT, CDR2 FQNNGV. V lost 1 base and J lost 6, with 7 bases in between. CDR3 amino acids: CASSLGMSQPQHF. CDR3 DNA: TGTGCCAGCAGCTTAGGTATGAGTCAGCCCCAGCATTTT.

The genes are TRBV7-9 and TRBJ2-1, with D possibly TRBD2 on 5 matching bases. CDR3 length equals 12 residues. V was shortened by 5 bases and J by 7 bases, with 9 bases between the two germline ends. The germline CDR1 and CDR2 sequences are SEHNR and FQNEAQ (reference sequence). The DNA for the CDR3 is TGTGCCAGCAGCGGGAGTCTGAATGAGCAGTTCTTC. This translates into CASSGSLNEQFF. The variable domain in full, completed from reference TRBV7-9 and TRBJ2-1, reads DTGVSQNPRHKITKRGQNVTFRCDPISEHNRLYWYRQTLGQGPEFLTYFQNEAQLEKSRLLSDRFSAERPKGSFSTLEIQRTEQGDSAMYLCASSGSLNEQFFGPGTRLTVL.

This clone was picked up a small number of times. The gene calls are TRBV7-9 and TRBJ2-7; D may be TRBD2 (5 bases). The CDR3 runs to 16 residues. The V and J ends lost 5 bases and 2 bases respectively, with 19 bases between them. Looked up from germline, CDR1 is SEHNR and CDR2 is FQNEAQ (reference sequence). CDR3 region: CASSPAVSGVAYEQYF. In DNA, the CDR3 is TGTGCCAGCAGCCCTGCAGTAAGCGGTGTAGCCTACGAGCAGTACTTC.

The rearrangement uses TRBV2 and TRBJ2-3; D remains ambiguous. The CDR3 has 11 amino acids. Germline lookup yields CDR1 SNHLY and CDR2 FYNNEI. V was shortened by 8 bases and J by 5 bases, with 8 bases between the two germline ends. The CDR3 here is CASPEGDTQYF. DNA of the CDR3: TGTGCCAGCCCAGAAGGAGATACGCAGTATTTT.

This chain links TRBV5-6 with TRBJ2-7; the D is unclear. V gave up 6 bases and J gave up 5 bases, with 9 bases separating them. The CDR3 extends over 11 amino acids. Per the germline V gene, CDR1 is SGHDT and CDR2 is YYEEEE. DNA of the CDR3: TGTGCCAGCATAAAAGGAGACGAGCAGTACTTC. It encodes CASIKGDEQYF.

The chain uses TRBV4-1 and TRBJ2-1; D gene uncertain. V shed 3 bases and J shed 2 bases, with 11 bases lying between them. CDR1 is MGHRA and CDR2 is YSYEKL in the germline V gene. The CDR3 is 15 amino acids. The DNA for the CDR3 is TGCGCCAGCAGCCAGCTTCGGGTTACCTACAATGAGCAGTTCTTC. It is translated as CASSQLRVTYNEQFF.

As for this clone: One end of the junction varies from germline; a read error may be responsible. This rearrangement joins TRBV7-7 to TRBJ2-1, with D unclear. The germline V gene has CDR1 SSHAT and CDR2 FNYEAQ (reference sequence). The CDR3 is 13 amino acids. The CDR3 region is CASSFSVYNEQFF. CDR3 nucleotide sequence: TGTGCTAGCAGCTTTTCGGTATACAATGAGCAGTTCTTC.

This clone occurred once. The V gene is TRBV12-2, the J gene TRBJ2-1. TRBV12-2 constitutes a pseudogene. This CDR3 is built from 17 residues. This CDR3 reads CASRSPKPGHQPNEQFF. DNA for the CDR3: TGTGCAAGTCGCTCCCCCAAGCCCGGCCACCAACCCAATGAGCAGTTCTTC.

Written as DNA, the CDR3 is TGTGCCAGCAGTTTATTCAGCGGGAGGGAAACAGATACGCAGTATTTT. Translating gives CASSLFSGRETDTQYF. The chain couples TRBV28 to TRBJ2-3; TRBD2 aligns across 10 bases. Trimming removed 1 base from V and 3 bases from J; junction bases left unmatched: 4. This CDR3 is 16 amino acids long. The germline V gene has CDR1 MDHEN and CDR2 SYDVKM.

The chain carries TRBV9 and TRBJ2-1; TRBD2 matches 9 bases. The CDR3 is 16 residues long. From germline, CDR1 is SGDLS and CDR2 YYNGEE. V gave up 3 bases and J gave up 5 bases; unmatched junction bases: 9. The CDR3 DNA reads TGTGCCAGCAGCGCCGGGACTAGCCTCCTGGACAATGAGCAGTTCTTC. This encodes CASSAGTSLLDNEQFF.

The V gene is TRBV19, the J gene TRBJ2-7; a possible D gene is TRBD2 (5 bases). The CDR3 has 13 amino acids. V was trimmed by 9 bases and J by 2 bases, leaving 14 bases between them. The germline CDR1 and CDR2 sequences are LNHDA and SQIVND (reference sequence). Written as DNA, the CDR3 is TGTGCCAGCGCGGTCGGGGTTACCTACGAGCAGTACTTC. As protein: CASAVGVTYEQYF.

This chain links TRBV29-1 with TRBJ2-2; D possibly corresponds to TRBD1 (5 bases). The CDR3 runs 13 residues. Deletions cut 2 bases from V and 2 bases from J, with 6 bases between. Germline V gene sequence: CDR1 SQVTM, CDR2 ANQGSEA. This CDR3 is CSVEQGNTGELFF. The CDR3 DNA is TGCAGCGTTGAACAGGGAAACACCGGGGAGCTGTTTTTT.